Each of the 25 T cell receptor beta chains below was sequenced from the same sample in a study of T-cell memory formation after mild COVID-19. Each CDR3 protein is one row after TCRdb ran MiXCR on the 5' RACE reads. This table has about 340,000 distinct CDR3 sequences, around an eighth appearing once. Sequenced: PBMCs or a T cell subset sorted from them (not recorded which). The receptor source for this set is a man aged 18 to 30 who had mild COVID-19 (a few samples of this study predate the infection). Cell type and time point are not known.

The genes are TRBV3-1 and TRBJ2-1; 9 positions match TRBD2. V lost 4 bases, J lost 5 bases, and 9 bases stayed unmatched. This CDR3 comprises 16 residues. The V gene's germline CDR1 is LGHDT and CDR2 YNNKEL (reference sequence). This CDR3 is CASSPYPLAGNNEQFF. Written as DNA, the CDR3 is TGTGCCAGCAGCCCCTATCCCCTAGCGGGAAACAATGAGCAGTTCTTC.

This clonotype was counted only a few times. V gene TRBV14 combines with J gene TRBJ1-1; D uncertain. V lost 0 bases and J 2 bases, leaving 10 bases between the germline ends. CDR3 length equals 15 residues. Germline lookup yields CDR1 SGHDN and CDR2 FVKESK. CDR3 amino acids: CASSQDNSPNTEAFF. CDR3 DNA: TGTGCCAGCAGCCAAGATAACAGCCCTAACACTGAAGCTTTCTTT.

The V gene is TRBV9, the J gene TRBJ2-7; 8 bases map to TRBD2. Trimming at V came to 3 bases and at J to 1 base, leaving 12 bases not matched to a gene. The germline V gene has CDR1 SGDLS and CDR2 YYNGEE. CDR3 length equals 17 residues. In DNA form, the CDR3 reads TGTGCCAGCAGCGGGGCCGACGGCGGGGGGAATTCCTACGAGCAGTACTTC. It encodes CASSGADGGGNSYEQYF. The full variable domain, its missing parts supplied by reference TRBV9 and TRBJ2-7, is DSGVTQTPKHLITATGQRVTLRCSPRSGDLSVYWYQQSLDQGLQFLIQYYNGEERAKGNILERFSAQQFPDLHSELNLSSLELGDSALYFCASSGADGGGNSYEQYFGPGTRLTVT.

Many counts were recorded for this clonotype. The chain uses TRBV6-6 and TRBJ2-1; D is undetermined. The CDR3 is made up of 14 amino acids. The V end was cut by 0 bases, the J end by 3 bases, with 6 bases between. Per the germline V gene, CDR1 is MNHNY and CDR2 is SVGAGI (reference sequence). In DNA form, the CDR3 reads TGTGCCAGCAGTTACTCTCAAGTCTACAATGAGCAGTTCTTC. Its protein product is CASSYSQVYNEQFF.

The chain has TRBV5-1 and TRBJ2-1; TRBD2 matches at 7 bases. This CDR3 is 15 amino acids long. The J segment lost 4 bases and the V segment lost 7 bases, leaving 11 bases of the junction unmatched. Germline lookup yields CDR1 SGHRS and CDR2 YFSETQ. CDR3 bases: TGCGCCAGCGGCTGGGACGGGGGGATGTACAATGAGCAGTTCTTC. It translates to CASGWDGGMYNEQFF.

The chain has TRBV2 and TRBJ1-5; tentative D call: TRBD1 (5 bases). The germline V and J ends were trimmed by 3 bases and 0 bases, with 12 bases remaining between them. There are 16 residues in the CDR3. Germline V gene data show CDR1 as SNHLY and CDR2 as FYNNEI. CDR3 sequence reads: CASSDSQGYSNQPQHF. The CDR3 DNA is TGTGCCAGCAGTGATTCGCAGGGTTATAGCAATCAGCCCCAGCATTTT.

This clonotype was recorded at least ten times. The V and J genes are TRBV18 and TRBJ1-1, with D hard to call. Germline V gene data show CDR1 as KGHSH and CDR2 as LQKENI. CDR3 length equals 11 residues. Trimming pared 5 bases from V and 5 bases from J, leaving 6 bases between. In nucleotides, the CDR3 is TGTGCCAGCTCAGGGGTAACTGAAGCTTTCTTT. This sequence encodes CASSGVTEAFF.

This clonotype was picked up a small number of times. The chain links TRBV6-2 or TRBV6-3 to TRBJ1-1; 7 nucleotides match TRBD1. There are 13 residues in the CDR3. V dropped 8 bases and J dropped 10; count of bases not matched to a gene: 13. Germline CDR1 is MNHEY and CDR2 is SVGEGT. DNA for the CDR3: TGTGCCAGCCGAACTTTGAGGGGGCGTGGAGCTTTCTTT. Residues: CASRTLRGRGAFF.

The chain is built from TRBV6-2 or TRBV6-3 and TRBJ2-5, with D unclear. The germline gives CDR1 MNHEY, CDR2 SVGEGT. With 2 bases removed from V and 5 bases from J, the gap between germline ends came to 15 bases. The CDR3 runs 15 residues. In DNA, the CDR3 is TGTGCCAGCAGTTACGGTGGTATGGGGTGGGAGACCCAGTACTTC. Translation gives CASSYGGMGWETQYF.

This clonotype has just a few counts. V usage is TRBV30 and J usage is TRBJ1-3, with no clear D. V dropped 0 bases and J dropped 4 bases, with 7 bases sitting between them. Germline values: CDR1 GTSNPN, CDR2 SVGIG (reference sequence). The CDR3 is 13 residues long. CDR3 amino acids: CAWSVGAGNTIYF. The CDR3, as DNA: TGTGCCTGGAGTGTGGGAGCGGGAAACACCATATATTTT.

This clonotype was detected only a few times. The rearrangement uses TRBV3-1 and TRBJ1-1; the match to TRBD1 covers 8 bases. The V gene's germline CDR1 is LGHDT and CDR2 YNNKEL (reference sequence). The CDR3 spans 14 residues. After removal of 3 bases from V and 6 bases from J, the junction contained 6 bases not matched to a gene. CDR3: CASSQQGAVSEAFF. DNA for the CDR3: TGTGCCAGCAGCCAGCAGGGGGCCGTGTCTGAAGCTTTCTTT. Filled out from reference TRBV3-1 and TRBJ1-1, the complete variable domain reads DTAVSQTPKYLVTQMGNDKSIKCEQNLGHDTMYWYKQDSKKFLKIMFSYNNKELIINETVPNRFSPKSPDKAHLNLHINSLELGDSAVYFCASSQQGAVSEAFFGQGTRLTVV.

In this sample, this clonotype turned up a few times. V and J are TRBV27 and TRBJ2-7; 9 nucleotides line up with TRBD1. The CDR3 runs to 16 residues. CDR1 is MNHEY and CDR2 is SMNVEV in the germline V gene (reference sequence). Germline trimming cut 5 bases from V and 0 bases from J; bases unmatched to any gene: 8. The CDR3 sequence: CASSPFTGGASYEQYV. For the CDR3, the DNA is TGTGCCAGCAGTCCTTTCACAGGGGGCGCCTCCTACGAGCAGTACGTC.

This clonotype was seen a few times. The chain has TRBV5-1 and TRBJ2-3; no clear D. V was trimmed by 1 base and J by 0 bases, leaving 9 bases between them. Germline CDR1 reads SGHRS; CDR2 reads YFSETQ. The CDR3 spans 15 residues. The DNA for the CDR3 is TGCGCCAGCAGCTTGTCTTTCGGTAGCACAGATACGCAGTATTTT. This codes for CASSLSFGSTDTQYF. Based on the CDR3 plus reference TRBV5-1 and TRBJ2-3, the full variable domain is KAGVTQTPRYLIKTRGQQVTLSCSPISGHRSVSWYQQTPGQGLQFLFEYFSETQRNKGNFPGRFSGRQFSNSRSEMNVSTLELGDSALYLCASSLSFGSTDTQYFGPGTRLTVL.

This clonotype was observed a handful of times. The chain is built from TRBV7-9 and TRBJ2-2, with 9 bases matching TRBD2. Germline assignment: CDR1 SEHNR and CDR2 FQNEAQ (reference sequence). The V and J ends lost 5 bases and 4 bases, in that order; junction bases with no gene match: 8. The CDR3 runs to 16 residues. This CDR3 reads CASSTLGLAGTGELFF. The CDR3 DNA is TGTGCCAGCAGCACCCTGGGACTAGCCGGCACCGGGGAGCTGTTTTTT.

This clonotype appeared a few times. The CDR3 sequence: CASSYSRQLKNYGYTF. For the CDR3, the DNA is TGTGCCAGCAGTTACTCGAGGCAGTTGAAAAACTATGGCTACACCTTC. The chain combines TRBV6-5 with TRBJ1-2; D is undetermined. The CDR3 consists of 16 residues. Germline V gene lookup returns CDR1 MNHEY and CDR2 SVGAGI. V was pared by 0 bases and J by 2 bases, with 13 bases between.

V gene TRBV6-4 combines with J gene TRBJ2-5, with D tentatively TRBD1 or TRBD2 (5 bases each). There are 11 residues in the CDR3. With 6 bases removed from V and 13 bases from J, the gap between germline ends came to 15 bases. The germline V gene encodes CDR1 MRHNA and CDR2 SNTAGT. In nucleotides, the CDR3 is TGTGCCAGCAGATCCGGGGCGTCCTGGTACTTC. Encoded protein: CASRSGASWYF.

This clonotype was seen only a few times. The chain carries TRBV6-6 and TRBJ2-3, with D possibly being TRBD1 (6 bases). Trimming pared 0 bases from V and 7 bases from J, leaving 11 bases between. Germline V CDR1 and CDR2: MNHNY, SVGAGI (reference sequence). The CDR3 length is 14 residues. The CDR3 spells CASSYSWDTNTQYF. In nucleotides, the CDR3 is TGTGCCAGCAGTTACTCTTGGGACACCAATACGCAGTATTTT.

V and J are TRBV2 and TRBJ2-3, with 12 positions matching TRBD2. Losses at the gene ends were 5 bases for V and 2 bases for J; bases not matched to a gene: 11. Germline values: CDR1 SNHLY, CDR2 FYNNEI. This CDR3 has 18 residues. The CDR3 bases are TGTGCCAGCAGTTCGGCCCTTGGACTAGCGGGGACCACAGATACGCAGTATTTT. Translating it yields CASSSALGLAGTTDTQYF.

The V and J genes are TRBV11-2 and TRBJ2-2, with 11 bases matching TRBD2. The CDR3 has 16 residues. CDR1 and CDR2 (germline): SGHAT, FQNNGV. V was clipped by 2 bases and J by 4 bases; unmatched bases: 3. This CDR3 reads CASSLLAGGLTGELFF. In nucleotides, the CDR3 is TGTGCCAGCAGCTTACTAGCGGGGGGCCTCACCGGGGAGCTGTTTTTT.

DNA of the CDR3: TGCAGTGCGCCCCCTTTGCGGGGGGGGGGAGGAGAGCAGTTCTTC. The encoded protein is CSAPPLRGGGGEQFF. This chain uses TRBV20-1 with TRBJ2-1, with 9 bases that match TRBD2. The CDR3 is 15 amino acids. V lost 6 bases, J lost 10 bases, and 16 bases stayed unmatched. Germline V CDR1 and CDR2: DFQATT, SNEGSKA (reference sequence).

This chain uses TRBV10-1 with TRBJ2-1, with 9 bases matching TRBD2. The length of the CDR3 is 14 residues. The germline V gene encodes CDR1 WNHNN and CDR2 SYGVQD (reference sequence). J lost 8 bases, V lost 6 bases, and 8 bases had no gene match. The CDR3 DNA follows: TGCGCCAGCAGCTTGCGGGGGGGCCCTGATGAGCAGTTCTTC. It specifies CASSLRGGPDEQFF.

Ten or more counts support this clonotype. V gene TRBV4-1 combines with J gene TRBJ2-7; possibly TRBD1 or TRBD2 for D (5 bases each). Deletions cut 1 base from V and 9 bases from J, with 22 bases between. CDR3 size: 16 residues. Germline V gene lookup returns CDR1 MGHRA and CDR2 YSYEKL. Here the CDR3 DNA reads TGCGCCAGCAGCCAAGGATTGGTGGGGGAAATCCGAGGGCAGTACTTC. This codes for CASSQGLVGEIRGQYF.

This clonotype was seen at least ten times. V gene TRBV5-1 combines with J gene TRBJ2-2; no firm D call. Trimming took 4 bases from V and 5 from J, leaving 9 bases between them. CDR1 and CDR2 from the germline V gene are SGHRS and YFSETQ. The CDR3 is 13 amino acids. The CDR3 nucleotides read TGCGCCAGCAGCCCGGGTGAGACCGGGGAGCTGTTTTTT. Its protein product is CASSPGETGELFF.

This clonotype has ten or more counts. The CDR3 region is CASSSVLALPTDTQYF. The DNA for the CDR3 is TGTGCCAGCAGCTCGGTCCTAGCGCTACCCACAGATACGCAGTATTTT. The chain has TRBV5-4 and TRBJ2-3; D perhaps matches TRBD2 (6 bases). Per the germline V gene, CDR1 is SGHNT and CDR2 is YYREEE (reference sequence). V shed 3 bases and J shed 2 bases, with 16 bases lying between them. CDR3 length: 16 residues.

This clonotype showed up just a few times. This sequence joins TRBV5-1 and TRBJ2-1; D is perhaps TRBD1 (6 bases). Germline CDR1 reads SGHRS; CDR2 reads YFSETQ. The CDR3 has 17 residues. V was shortened by 3 bases and J by 5 bases, with 21 bases between the two germline ends. CDR3 loop: CASSSGLSGGADNEQFF. CDR3 DNA: TGCGCCAGCAGCTCGGGTCTTAGTGGGGGCGCTGACAATGAGCAGTTCTTC.